These T cell receptor beta chains were read from a single sample in a study of cytomegalovirus exposure and HLA in healthy donors. Using immunoSEQ multiplex PCR, the repertoire was profiled, and TCRdb retains in-frame clones only, with some absent. The sample's table shows tens of thousands of clones. The sequencing input was PBMCs. The receptors come from a man aged 50-59 years in good health and CMV-seronegative. Both conserved end residues are trimmed from each CDR3.

V gene: TRBV6-6; J gene: TRBJ2-7; CDR3 protein: ASSPSYEQY
V gene: TRBV9; J gene: TRBJ1-6; CDR3 protein: ASSPTGAAYNSPLH
V gene: TRBV4-2; J gene: TRBJ2-4; CDR3 protein: ASSQEGRVMLAKNIQY
V gene: TRBV5-1; J gene: TRBJ1-2; CDR3 protein: ASSLATDPNGYT
V gene: TRBV10-3; J gene: TRBJ1-1; CDR3 protein: AIRGTGTENTEAF
V gene: TRBV2; J gene: TRBJ2-5; CDR3 protein: ASSTGQGTQETQY
V gene: TRBV18; J gene: TRBJ1-5; CDR3 protein: ASSPGTGNQPQH
V gene: TRBV10-3; J gene: TRBJ1-1; CDR3 protein: AISEAILEGAF
V gene: TRBV7-7; J gene: TRBJ2-2; CDR3 protein: ASSRQGTGELF
V gene: TRBV4-3; J gene: TRBJ1-4; CDR3 protein: ASSQGSSLNEKLF
V gene: TRBV19; J gene: TRBJ1-3; CDR3 protein: ASTGRENTIY
V gene: TRBV18; J gene: TRBJ1-1; CDR3 protein: ASSRDREEAF
V gene: TRBV7-8; J gene: TRBJ1-6; CDR3 protein: ASSLGQGVNSPLH
V gene: TRBV19; J gene: TRBJ2-3; CDR3 protein: ASSPHRYGLAISTDTQY
V gene: TRBV7-3; J gene: TRBJ2-7; CDR3 protein: ASSLVAAAYEQY
V gene: TRBV9; J gene: TRBJ2-1; CDR3 protein: ASSVGTSGGAYNEQF
V gene: TRBV5-5; J gene: TRBJ1-1; CDR3 protein: ASSPWGEANTEAF
V gene: TRBV19; J gene: TRBJ2-7; CDR3 protein: ASSMERDRGYEQY
V gene: TRBV10-3; J gene: TRBJ1-2; CDR3 protein: AISRQDYGYT
V gene: TRBV27; J gene: TRBJ2-7; CDR3 protein: AKQTASYEQY
V gene: TRBV10-2; J gene: TRBJ2-5; CDR3 protein: ASSGQFDGETQY
V gene: TRBV2; J gene: TRBJ2-1; CDR3 protein: ASSGTQGPNEQF
V gene: TRBV5-5; J gene: TRBJ2-2; CDR3 protein: ASSWAGARNTGELF
V gene: TRBV5-4; J gene: TRBJ2-1; CDR3 protein: ASSFGGGAYNEQF
V gene: TRBV27; J gene: TRBJ2-7; CDR3 protein: ASSLYRTSYEQY
V gene: TRBV28; J gene: TRBJ1-4; CDR3 protein: ASSSGQGANEKLF
V gene: TRBV6-5; J gene: TRBJ2-1; CDR3 protein: ASSSVTRGEQF
V gene: TRBV9; J gene: TRBJ2-5; CDR3 protein: ASSVTPNQGDETQY
V gene: TRBV27; J gene: TRBJ1-5; CDR3 protein: ASSLGTELMPQH
V gene: TRBV7-6; J gene: TRBJ1-5; CDR3 protein: ASSPHPDRINQPQH
V gene: TRBV10-3; J gene: TRBJ2-7; CDR3 protein: AISGSPGGLRADYEQY
V gene: TRBV6-1; J gene: TRBJ2-5; CDR3 protein: ASRRPRGGETQY
V gene: TRBV5-1; J gene: TRBJ1-4; CDR3 protein: ASSLVDSDEKLF
V gene: TRBV6-4; J gene: TRBJ1-5; CDR3 protein: ASIGQVAAEEPQH
V gene: TRBV19; J gene: TRBJ1-1; CDR3 protein: ASSTGVDTEAF
V gene: TRBV6-4; J gene: TRBJ1-2; CDR3 protein: ASSDSGTYGYT
V gene: TRBV6-5; J gene: TRBJ1-3; CDR3 protein: ASSYSMAGGNTIY
V gene: TRBV6-5; J gene: TRBJ1-2; CDR3 protein: ASSSKGALLYGYT
V gene: TRBV19; J gene: TRBJ1-5; CDR3 protein: ASRAGTPFGQPQH
V gene: TRBV6-5; J gene: TRBJ1-1; CDR3 protein: ASRAQGGTEAF
V gene: TRBV5-1; J gene: TRBJ2-1; CDR3 protein: ASSLRGPYNEQF
V gene: TRBV30; J gene: TRBJ2-7; CDR3 protein: AWSSAGHFWAYEQY
V gene: TRBV6-1; J gene: TRBJ1-2; CDR3 protein: ASSEGTGGGYT
V gene: TRBV28; J gene: TRBJ1-1; CDR3 protein: ASTPDRSLNTEAF
V gene: TRBV28; J gene: TRBJ2-2; CDR3 protein: ATLDGGIGELF
V gene: TRBV28; J gene: TRBJ2-3; CDR3 protein: ASIGAQQGSVTDTQY
V gene: TRBV29-1; J gene: TRBJ1-1; CDR3 protein: SFRGQMNTEAF
V gene: TRBV19; J gene: TRBJ2-4; CDR3 protein: ASQKGASGDIQY
V gene: TRBV2; J gene: TRBJ2-1; CDR3 protein: ASYQGWGYNEQF
V gene: TRBV5-5; J gene: TRBJ1-1; CDR3 protein: ASSLSQVNTEAF
V gene: TRBV11-2; J gene: TRBJ1-6; CDR3 protein: ASSDQGAGNSPLH